The 32 T cell receptor beta chains presented below share a single source sample, sequenced in a study of blood T cell repertoires in COVID-19. Clones were sequenced by immunoSEQ multiplex PCR, and TCRdb holds only the in-frame ones, with some missing. The sample lists about 250,000 clones; 86% were seen once. The sample was peripheral blood. The receptor set was obtained from a woman aged 55-69 years who had recovered from COVID-19.

The chain links TRBV2 to TRBJ2-1; TRBD2 matches at 12 bases. The germline CDR1 and CDR2 sequences are SNHLY and FYNNEI. The CDR3 is made up of 15 amino acids. Trimming at V came to 8 bases and at J to 7 bases, leaving 9 bases not matched to a gene. CDR3 region: CASERLAGAGNEQFF. CDR3 DNA sequence: TGTGCCAGCGAGAGACTAGCGGGGGCGGGGAATGAGCAGTTCTTC.

The chain joins TRBV27 to TRBJ2-7; possible D gene TRBD1, 6 bases. The CDR3 consists of 17 residues. Trimming removed 3 bases at V and 12 bases at J, with 30 bases between. The germline gives CDR1 MNHEY, CDR2 SMNVEV (reference sequence). CDR3 residues: CASSFTISPDRPELRYF. In nucleotides, the CDR3 is TGTGCCAGCAGTTTTACAATTTCCCCCGACAGGCCTGAGTTACGGTACTTC.

This chain uses TRBV6-2 or TRBV6-3 with TRBJ1-2; no definite D call. V dropped 3 bases and J dropped 5 bases, with 16 bases sitting between them. CDR3 length: 15 residues. CDR1 is MNHEY, CDR2 SVGEGT, per germline. The chain's CDR3 is CASSYYRILDYGYTF. CDR3 coding DNA: TGTGCCAGCAGTTATTACAGAATTCTGGATTATGGCTACACCTTC.

The genes are TRBV27 and TRBJ1-6; D is unresolved. This CDR3 has 16 residues. CDR1 is MNHEY and CDR2 is SMNVEV in the germline V gene (reference sequence). V was pared by 5 bases and J by 3 bases, with 14 bases between. The CDR3 spells CASSATVTYYNSPLHF. Here the CDR3 DNA reads TGTGCCAGCAGTGCAACAGTTACCTACTATAATTCACCCCTCCACTTT.

The chain employs TRBV21-1 and TRBJ2-2; the table assigns TRBD2, which was not confirmed against the DNA. TRBV21-1 corresponds to a pseudogene. This CDR3 spans 19 amino acids. The CDR3 DNA sequence: TGTGCCAGCAGCAAAGGAGGAGTCAGAGCTGGCCTGCCCACCGGGGAGCTGTTTTTT. Translated, it gives CASSKGGVRAGLPTGELFF.

This clone was seen only once. The chain recombines TRBV28 with TRBJ2-7, with 13 positions matching TRBD2. This CDR3 spans 16 amino acids. The germline V gene has CDR1 MDHEN and CDR2 SYDVKM. V was pared by 5 bases and J by 3 bases, with 7 bases of the junction left unmatched. The CDR3 here is CASSPLTSGGNYEQYF. CDR3 nucleotides: TGTGCCAGCAGTCCTTTGACTAGCGGGGGGAACTACGAGCAGTACTTC.

The chain has TRBV9 and TRBJ2-2, with D possibly being TRBD1 (5 bases). Per germline, CDR1 SGDLS and CDR2 YYNGEE. V was pared by 0 bases and J by 1 base, with 10 bases between. The CDR3 sequence is 16 residues long. CDR3 sequence reads: CASSVGQGWNTGELFF. The CDR3 region has the DNA TGTGCCAGCAGCGTAGGGCAGGGCTGGAACACCGGGGAGCTGTTTTTT.

The chain carries TRBV28 and TRBJ2-3, with 8 positions matching TRBD2. The length of the CDR3 is 14 residues. The V segment lost 8 bases and the J segment 9 bases; nucleotides outside the gene matches: 13. The germline gives CDR1 MDHEN, CDR2 SYDVKM. CDR3 sequence: CASRPGGADRTQYF. The DNA of the CDR3 is TGTGCCAGCCGTCCCGGGGGGGCAGATCGCACGCAGTATTTT.

The chain is built from TRBV28 and TRBJ2-7; no definite D call. This CDR3 has 13 residues. The germline CDR1 and CDR2 sequences are MDHEN and SYDVKM. With 5 bases removed from V and 9 bases from J, the gap between germline ends came to 17 bases. CDR3 region: CASSQAYSRVQYF. In DNA form, the CDR3 reads TGTGCCAGCAGTCAAGCTTATTCACGGGTGCAGTACTTC.

The DNA for the CDR3 is TGCGCCAGCAGAAAAGAGATCGGGGATCACTATGGCTACACCTTC. Protein: CASRKEIGDHYGYTF. The rearrangement joins TRBV5-1 to TRBJ1-2; D is ambiguous. Germline V gene data show CDR1 as SGHRS and CDR2 as YFSETQ. Trimming took 5 bases from V and 3 from J, leaving 17 bases between them. The length of the CDR3 is 15 residues.

The chain is built from TRBV20-1 and TRBJ2-3; 8 positions agree with TRBD2. Losses at the gene ends were 4 bases for V and 1 base for J; bases not matched to a gene: 7. The CDR3 spans 15 residues. Germline CDR1 and CDR2: DFQATT and SNEGSKA (reference sequence). The DNA of the CDR3 is TGCAGTGCTACTGACGGGGGGGCGCGCACAGATACGCAGTATTTT. As protein: CSATDGGARTDTQYF.

V gene TRBV19 combines with J gene TRBJ2-5, with 7 bases lining up with TRBD1. The J segment lost 2 bases and the V segment lost 5 bases, leaving 5 bases of the junction unmatched. CDR1 and CDR2 from the germline V gene are LNHDA and SQIVND (reference sequence). This CDR3 contains 14 residues. CDR3 in amino acids: CASSSGGRQETQYF. The CDR3 nucleotides are TGTGCCAGTAGTTCAGGGGGAAGACAAGAGACCCAGTACTTC. The variable domain in full, with the rest retrieved from reference TRBV19 and TRBJ2-5, is DGGITQSPKYLFRKEGQNVTLSCEQNLNHDAMYWYRQDPGQGLRLIYYSQIVNDFQKGDIAEGYSVSREKKESFPLTVTSAQKNPTAFYLCASSSGGRQETQYFGPGTRLLVL.

The rearrangement links TRBV6-1 to TRBJ1-4; D perhaps matches TRBD1 (6 bases). The CDR3 loop spans 14 amino acids. Deletions cut 1 base from V and 5 bases from J, with 8 bases between. Germline V gene sequence: CDR1 MNHNS, CDR2 SASEGT. CDR3 nucleotides: TGTGCCAGCAGTGAAGACAGGGCGAATGAAAAACTGTTTTTT. Protein: CASSEDRANEKLFF.

The V and J genes are TRBV25-1 and TRBJ1-2, with D maybe TRBD1 (5 bases). The CDR3 runs 14 residues. Germline CDR1 reads MGHDK; CDR2 reads SYGVNS. V was shortened by 5 bases and J by 4 bases, with 14 bases between the two germline ends. The chain's CDR3 is CASSWQGSPYGYTF. The CDR3 DNA follows: TGTGCCAGCAGTTGGCAGGGTAGTCCCTATGGCTACACCTTC.

The chain links TRBV5-1 to TRBJ1-1; D is possibly TRBD1 (5 bases). The ends were cut back, 0 bases at V and 4 bases at J, with 10 bases in the middle. CDR3 size: 14 residues. Germline CDR1 is SGHRS and CDR2 is YFSETQ. The CDR3 sequence is CASSLAERGTEAFF. For the CDR3, the DNA is TGCGCCAGCAGCTTGGCCGAAAGGGGCACTGAAGCTTTCTTT.

The CDR3, as DNA: TGTGCCAGCAGGGGGCGGGGCAGCCAACCCGGATCAGACGATGAGCAGTTCTTC. Translating gives CASRGRGSQPGSDDEQFF. The chain carries TRBV28 and TRBJ2-1, with D tentatively TRBD2 (6 bases). Germline CDR1 reads MDHEN; CDR2 reads SYDVKM. V was clipped by 6 bases and J by 8 bases, with 29 bases between them. The CDR3 contains 18 residues.

This chain uses TRBV3-1 (or the pseudogene TRBV3-2) with TRBJ1-2; possibly TRBD1 for D (6 bases). Germline V gives CDR1 LGHDT, CDR2 YNNKEL (reference sequence). The germline V and J ends were trimmed by 2 bases and 4 bases, with 8 bases remaining between them. The CDR3 sequence is 13 residues long. This CDR3 is CASSQPRGYGYTF. In DNA, the CDR3 is TGTGCCAGCAGCCAACCCAGGGGCTATGGCTACACCTTC.

V and J are TRBV5-4 and TRBJ2-7, with 9 bases fitting TRBD2. With 1 base clipped from V and 6 bases from J, the junction kept 8 bases outside the gene matches. The CDR3 runs 15 residues. Germline CDR1 is SGHNT and CDR2 is YYREEE (reference sequence). The CDR3 loop is CASSLLAGEKGEQYF. CDR3 in DNA: TGTGCCAGCAGCTTGTTAGCGGGGGAAAAGGGCGAGCAGTACTTC.

This chain joins TRBV19 and TRBJ1-3, with TRBD1 as a possible D gene (6 bases). V lost 8 bases and J lost 2, with 16 bases in between. Germline CDR1 reads LNHDA; CDR2 reads SQIVND (reference sequence). This CDR3 is built from 15 residues. The CDR3 coding sequence is TGTGCCAGTTTCGAGGGGGGGCGTCCTGGAAACACCATATATTTT. It codes for CASFEGGRPGNTIYF. The whole variable domain, remainder taken from reference TRBV19 and TRBJ1-3, is DGGITQSPKYLFRKEGQNVTLSCEQNLNHDAMYWYRQDPGQGLRLIYYSQIVNDFQKGDIAEGYSVSREKKESFPLTVTSAQKNPTAFYLCASFEGGRPGNTIYFGEGSWLTVV.

V and J are TRBV2 and TRBJ1-2, with 8 bases that match TRBD1. CDR1 SNHLY and CDR2 FYNNEI come from the germline V gene. This CDR3 is built from 13 residues. V shed 6 bases and J 7 bases; nucleotides not matched to a gene: 7. CDR3 loop: CASRGDRGIGYTF. The CDR3 nucleotides read TGTGCCAGCAGAGGCGACAGGGGCATTGGCTACACCTTC.

The chain has TRBV7-3 and TRBJ2-7; TRBD1 matches 9 bases. Germline V CDR1 and CDR2: SGHTA, FQGTGA. This CDR3 is 14 amino acids long. J was trimmed by 3 bases and V by 4 bases; bases with no gene match: 4. Here the CDR3 reads CASSSRQGDYEQYF. As DNA, the CDR3 is TGTGCCAGCAGCTCAAGACAGGGGGACTACGAGCAGTACTTC. The whole variable domain, remainder taken from reference TRBV7-3 and TRBJ2-7, is GAGVSQTPSNKVTEKGKYVELRCDPISGHTALYWYRQSLGQGPEFLIYFQGTGAADDSGLPNDRFFAVRPEGSVSTLKIQRTERGDSAVYLCASSSRQGDYEQYFGPGTRLTVT.

This chain uses TRBV24-1 with TRBJ2-5; maybe TRBD1 (7 bases). Germline V gives CDR1 KGHDR, CDR2 SFDVKD. The CDR3 spans 17 residues. V gave up 4 bases and J gave up 4 bases, with 21 bases separating them. CDR3 coding DNA: TGTGCCACCAGTGACGCAGGTGCAGGGGGGATTTTAGAGACCCAGTACTTC. This encodes CATSDAGAGGILETQYF.

This clone was seen a single time. This chain links TRBV28 with TRBJ1-1; D perhaps matches TRBD1 (5 bases). V gave up 2 bases and J gave up 0 bases, with 13 bases separating them. This CDR3 has 16 residues. Per germline, CDR1 MDHEN and CDR2 SYDVKM. In DNA form, the CDR3 reads TGTGCCAGCAGTTTAGGTCTGACAGCCATGAACACTGAAGCTTTCTTT. It yields the protein CASSLGLTAMNTEAFF.

The gene calls are TRBV5-1 and TRBJ2-1; 9 positions agree with TRBD2. The CDR3 runs to 14 residues. Trimming cost V 0 bases and J 9 bases; bases outside gene matches: 4. Germline CDR1 reads SGHRS; CDR2 reads YFSETQ. For the CDR3, the DNA is TGCGCCAGCAGCTTGGCTAGCGGGGAGGGTGAGCAGTTCTTC. This encodes CASSLASGEGEQFF.

The gene calls are TRBV7-3 and TRBJ2-1; 7 nucleotides match TRBD2. Germline assignment: CDR1 SGHTA and CDR2 FQGTGA. The CDR3 runs 13 residues. Losses at the gene ends were 6 bases for V and 2 bases for J; bases not matched to a gene: 1. The CDR3 bases are TGTGCCAGCAGTCGGGGGGCCTACAATGAGCAGTTCTTC. Translation gives CASSRGAYNEQFF. Together with reference TRBV7-3 and TRBJ2-1, the CDR3 gives the full variable domain: GAGVSQTPSNKVTEKGKYVELRCDPISGHTALYWYRQSLGQGPEFLIYFQGTGAADDSGLPNDRFFAVRPEGSVSTLKIQRTERGDSAVYLCASSRGAYNEQFFGPGTRLTVL.

This chain connects TRBV25-1 to TRBJ2-2; possibly TRBD1 for D (6 bases). Between the trimmed V and J ends, which lost 3 bases and 1 base, there was a span of 9 bases. The CDR3 covers 15 residues. Germline values: CDR1 MGHDK, CDR2 SYGVNS. CDR3 amino acids: CASSDPGQNTGELFF. The CDR3 bases are TGTGCCAGCAGTGATCCGGGACAGAACACCGGGGAGCTGTTTTTT.

Comments on this clone: This sample also contains other DNA sequences that code for the same CDR3. The chain recombines TRBV29-1 with TRBJ1-3; 9 bases are a match to TRBD1. Germline V lookup: CDR1 SQVTM, CDR2 ANQGSEA. This CDR3 has 12 amino acids. V shed 6 bases and J 4 bases; nucleotides not matched to a gene: 1. CDR3: CSVGQGGNTIYF. The CDR3 DNA is TGCAGCGTGGGACAGGGAGGAAACACCATATATTTT.

CDR3 in DNA: TGTGCCAGCAGCCTGACGGGTATGAACACTGAAGCTTTCTTT. Translation: CASSLTGMNTEAFF. The chain employs TRBV3-1 (or the pseudogene TRBV3-2) and TRBJ1-1; D ambiguous. Trimming cost V 4 bases and J 0 bases, with 9 bases left between them. The CDR3 runs 14 residues. Germline CDR1 reads LGHDT; CDR2 reads YNNKEL (reference sequence).

The V call is TRBV6-5, the J call TRBJ2-1; D call uncertain. Trimming cost V 6 bases and J 7 bases, with 16 bases left between them. Per germline, CDR1 MNHEY and CDR2 SVGAGI. The CDR3 covers 14 residues. The CDR3 region is CASRLSPTSNEQFF. The CDR3 nucleotides are TGTGCCAGCAGGTTGTCACCTACCTCAAATGAGCAGTTCTTC.

Here the CDR3 DNA reads TGTGCCAGCAGCCCCACGGACGGGGACACAGATACGCAGTATTTT. It encodes CASSPTDGDTDTQYF. The chain uses TRBV7-3 and TRBJ2-3; D is perhaps TRBD2 (5 bases). CDR1 and CDR2 from the germline V gene are SGHTA and FQGTGA. The CDR3 covers 15 residues. V was pared by 5 bases and J by 2 bases, with 14 bases between.

V and J are TRBV3-1 (or the pseudogene TRBV3-2) and TRBJ2-1; 7 bases are shared with TRBD1. Germline CDR1 LGHDT, CDR2 YNNKEL (reference sequence). This CDR3 region has 14 residues. Trimming took 1 base from V and 10 from J; bases not matched to a gene: 7. The DNA of the CDR3 is TGTGCCAGCAGCCAAGCCCGACAGGGCGCCGAGCAGTTCTTC. Its protein is CASSQARQGAEQFF.

The rearrangement links TRBV15 to TRBJ2-3, with D perhaps TRBD2 (6 bases). V gave up 0 bases and J gave up 5 bases, with 12 bases separating them. Germline V gives CDR1 LNHNV, CDR2 YYDKDF (reference sequence). This CDR3 spans 15 amino acids. This CDR3 reads CATSRDRGEVDTQYF. Written as DNA, the CDR3 is TGTGCCACCAGCAGAGATCGCGGGGAAGTAGATACGCAGTATTTT.